This TCR beta chain was sequenced in a study of CD4 T cell repertoires in COVID-19. Overall study: Other coronavirus spike proteins restimulated relabeled CFSE-low cells expanded with IL-2 for about eleven days.

Sequencing was performed with immunoSEQ multiplex PCR; in TCRdb, only in-frame clones are kept and a portion is missing. Of some 80,000 clones in the sample, 83% were seen once. Of note for this clone: The antigen remains unidentified.

Study-level results: Between roughly 6 and 25% of SARS-CoV-2 clonotypes also appeared in SARS-CoV and/or HKU1 spike cultures.

Sequencing was done directly on freshly isolated, uncultured memory T cells. The J segment lost 7 bases and the V segment lost 0 bases, leaving 9 bases of the junction unmatched. This CDR3 contains 15 residues. Germline V gene sequence: CDR1 WSHSY, CDR2 SAAADI. This receptor was obtained from a human donor who had COVID-19. The V gene is TRBV10-2, the J gene TRBJ2-7, with 7 bases lining up with TRBD2. Specimen: CD4+ T cells from peripheral blood, collected after recovery from COVID-19. DNA for the CDR3: TGCGCCAGCAGTGAGTCGGCTAGCGGAGGGTTGGAGCAGTACTTC. Protein sequence: CASSESASGGLEQYF.